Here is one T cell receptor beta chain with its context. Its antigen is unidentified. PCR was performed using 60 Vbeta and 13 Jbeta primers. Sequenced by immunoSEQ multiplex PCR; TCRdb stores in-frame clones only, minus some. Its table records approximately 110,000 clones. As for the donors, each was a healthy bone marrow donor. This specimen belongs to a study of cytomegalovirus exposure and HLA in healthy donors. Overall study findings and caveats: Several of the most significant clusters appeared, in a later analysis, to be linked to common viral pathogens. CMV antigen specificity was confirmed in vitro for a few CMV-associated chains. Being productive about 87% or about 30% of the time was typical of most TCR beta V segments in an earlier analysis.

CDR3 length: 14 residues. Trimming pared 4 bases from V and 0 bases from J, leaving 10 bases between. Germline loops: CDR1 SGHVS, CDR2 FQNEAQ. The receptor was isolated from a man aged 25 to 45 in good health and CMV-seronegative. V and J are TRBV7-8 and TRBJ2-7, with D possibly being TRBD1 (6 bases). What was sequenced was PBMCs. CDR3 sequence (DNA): TGTGCCAGCAGCTATCAGGGGCCCTCCTACGAGCAGTACTTC. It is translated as CASSYQGPSYEQYF. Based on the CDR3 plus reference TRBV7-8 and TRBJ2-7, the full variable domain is GAGVSQSPRYKVAKRGQDVALRCDPISGHVSLFWYQQALGQGPEFLTYFQNEAQLDKSGLPSDRFFAERPEGSVSTLKIQRTQQEDSAVYLCASSYQGPSYEQYFGPGTRLTVT.